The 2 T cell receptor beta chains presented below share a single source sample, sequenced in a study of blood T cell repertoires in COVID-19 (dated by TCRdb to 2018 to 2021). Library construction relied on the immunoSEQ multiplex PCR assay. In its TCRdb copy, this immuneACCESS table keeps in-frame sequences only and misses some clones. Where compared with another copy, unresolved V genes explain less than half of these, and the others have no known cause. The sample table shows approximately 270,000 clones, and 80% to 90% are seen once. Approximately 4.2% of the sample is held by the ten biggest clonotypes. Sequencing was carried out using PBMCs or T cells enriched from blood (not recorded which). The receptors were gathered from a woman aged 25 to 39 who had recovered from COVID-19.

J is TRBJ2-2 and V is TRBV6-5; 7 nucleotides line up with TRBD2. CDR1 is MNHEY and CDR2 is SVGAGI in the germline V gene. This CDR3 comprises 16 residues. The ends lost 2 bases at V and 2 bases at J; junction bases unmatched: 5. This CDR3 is CASSYSGTDNTGELFF. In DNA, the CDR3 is TGTGCCAGCAGTTACAGCGGGACCGATAACACCGGGGAGCTGTTTTTT.

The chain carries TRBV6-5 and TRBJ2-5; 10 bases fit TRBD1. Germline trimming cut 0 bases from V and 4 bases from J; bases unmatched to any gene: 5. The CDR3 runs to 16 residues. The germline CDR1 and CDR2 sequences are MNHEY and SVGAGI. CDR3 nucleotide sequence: TGTGCCAGCAGTTACTCCGACAGGGGGCTTGGAGAGACCCAGTACTTC. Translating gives CASSYSDRGLGETQYF.